Each of the 15 T cell receptor beta chains below was sequenced from the same sample in a study of blood T cells in healthy people across ages. Then a second PCR, running roughly 7 to 11 cycles, was carried out with a sample-barcoded 5' primer and a J-beta primer mix. Each CDR3 protein is one row after TCRdb ran MiXCR on the 5' RACE reads. The table lists about 2 million distinct CDR3 sequences, around half of them singletons. Input material: blood. Source of these receptors: a woman aged 40 to 50 in good health.

V gene TRBV2 combines with J gene TRBJ1-6; possible D gene TRBD1, 6 bases. CDR1 is SNHLY and CDR2 is FYNNEI in the germline V gene. V lost 8 bases, J lost 7 bases, and 12 bases lay in between. The CDR3 contains 13 residues. The CDR3 is CASLGAMNSPLHF. CDR3 nucleotide sequence: TGTGCCAGCTTGGGGGCGATGAATTCACCCCTCCACTTT.

V and J are TRBV20-1 and TRBJ2-3; possible D gene TRBD2, 5 bases. The CDR3 spans 15 residues. The germline V gene encodes CDR1 DFQATT and CDR2 SNEGSKA (reference sequence). This CDR3 reads CSNTVMGDDTDTQYF. DNA for the CDR3: TGCAGCAATACAGTCATGGGAGATGACACAGATACGCAGTATTTT.

Worth noting for this clonotype: One end of the junction varies from germline; a read error may be responsible. The chain links TRBV15 to TRBJ2-5, with 12 nucleotides matching TRBD2. Germline V gene lookup returns CDR1 LNHNV and CDR2 YYDKDF (reference sequence). This CDR3 has 16 amino acids. CDR3 DNA: TGTGCCACCTGCAGTGGACTAGCGGGGAAAAAAGAGACCCAGTACTTC. Amino acids: CATCSGLAGKKETQYF.

As regards this clonotype: A single base separates this from a much larger clone, so it may be a read error. The J gene is TRBJ2-5, the V gene TRBV29-1; TRBD1 or TRBD2 may be the D gene (5 bases each). This CDR3 has 14 amino acids. Looked up from germline, CDR1 is SQVTM and CDR2 is ANQGSEA. Trimming removed 5 bases from V and 2 bases from J, with 15 bases in between. CDR3 in amino acids: CSVQRGTAQETQYF. The CDR3 bases are TGCAGCGTTCAGAGGGGTACTGCGCAAGAGACCCAGTACTTC.

Only a few counts were recorded for this clonotype. This rearrangement joins TRBV29-1 to TRBJ2-1, with 13 bases aligning to TRBD2. V lost 7 bases and J lost 5; bases outside the gene matches: 8. This CDR3 has 15 residues. CDR1 is SQVTM and CDR2 is ANQGSEA in the germline V gene. The CDR3 DNA sequence: TGCAGCGCCCTGGGGGGGACTAGCGGGGACAATGAGCAGTTCTTC. It specifies CSALGGTSGDNEQFF.

The rearrangement uses TRBV6-1 and TRBJ2-6; no reliable D call. V was clipped by 3 bases and J by 0 bases, with 9 bases between them. This CDR3 comprises 16 residues. The germline V gene encodes CDR1 MNHNS and CDR2 SASEGT. The CDR3 DNA follows: TGTGCCAGCAGTGACGGACGGTACTCTGGGGCCAACGTCCTGACTTTC. Residues: CASSDGRYSGANVLTF.

This clonotype was seen a few times. This chain uses TRBV14 with TRBJ2-7; D may be TRBD1 or TRBD2 (5 bases each). The DNA matches TRBJ2-5 better at its end, which makes the J call doubtful. This CDR3 spans 15 amino acids. Germline loops: CDR1 SGHDN, CDR2 FVKESK. In DNA form, the CDR3 reads TGTGCCAGCAGCCAAGAAGACGGGGCGGGAGAGACCCAGTACTTC. This encodes CASSQEDGAGETQYF.

The rearrangement links TRBV6-6 to TRBJ1-2; TRBD1 agrees at 8 bases. The CDR3 is 14 residues long. The trim removed 8 bases at V and 8 bases at J, leaving 13 bases unmatched. Germline V lookup: CDR1 MNHNY, CDR2 SVGAGI (reference sequence). The chain's CDR3 is CASGVDRGIWGYTF. As DNA, the CDR3 is TGTGCCAGCGGAGTAGACAGGGGAATTTGGGGCTACACCTTC.

The chain carries TRBV12-3 or TRBV12-4 and TRBJ1-1; D ambiguous. CDR3 length: 13 amino acids. Deletions cut 6 bases from V and 1 base from J, with 9 bases between. The CDR3 region is CASSRNPNTEAFF. The CDR3 nucleotides read TGTGCCAGCAGCAGAAATCCGAACACTGAAGCTTTCTTT.

This clonotype was found once. The gene calls are TRBV6-1 and TRBJ2-7, with 9 bases lining up with TRBD1. The CDR3 has 17 amino acids. V gave up 5 bases and J gave up 1 base; unmatched junction bases: 12. Germline CDR1 MNHNS, CDR2 SASEGT. The CDR3 DNA is TGTGCCAGCAGTAAAATCGGGACAGGGTCAGGATCCTACGAGCAGTACTTC. This sequence encodes CASSKIGTGSGSYEQYF.

The genes are TRBV5-6 and TRBJ2-1, with D possibly being TRBD2 (6 bases). V lost 0 bases and J 0 bases, leaving 10 bases between the germline ends. Germline CDR1 SGHDT, CDR2 YYEEEE. The CDR3 totals 16 residues. The CDR3 DNA reads as TGTGCCAGCAGCTTGGAATGGGGGGTCTCCTACAATGAGCAGTTCTTC. This codes for CASSLEWGVSYNEQFF.

Here the CDR3 reads CATSDKGPFTDTQYF. CDR3 nucleotide sequence: TGTGCCACCAGTGATAAGGGACCCTTCACAGATACGCAGTATTTT. The chain is built from TRBV24-1 and TRBJ2-3; D is possibly TRBD1 or TRBD2 (5 bases each). CDR1 is KGHDR, CDR2 SFDVKD, per germline. Trimming took off 3 bases at V and 2 bases at J, with 11 bases between the two ends. The CDR3 runs to 15 residues.

V and J are TRBV7-2 and TRBJ2-1, with 9 bases lining up with TRBD1. The trim removed 5 bases at V and 5 bases at J, leaving 10 bases unmatched. The CDR3 contains 16 residues. CDR1 and CDR2 (germline): SGHTA, FQGNSA. CDR3 coding DNA: TGTGCCAGCAGCCCGAGATGGGACAGGGTCAACAATGAGCAGTTCTTC. Residues: CASSPRWDRVNNEQFF.

The chain combines TRBV7-9 with TRBJ2-3, with D perhaps matching TRBD1 (6 bases). Trimming cost V 8 bases and J 5 bases, with 8 bases left between them. The CDR3 runs 11 residues. The germline gives CDR1 SEHNR, CDR2 FQNEAQ (reference sequence). The chain's CDR3 is CASWGQDTQYF. In nucleotides, the CDR3 is TGTGCCAGCTGGGGGCAAGATACGCAGTATTTT.

There are a few counts of this clonotype. The V gene is TRBV4-1, the J gene TRBJ2-4; D not resolved. The CDR3 has 16 amino acids. Germline lookup yields CDR1 MGHRA and CDR2 YSYEKL. V was pared by 0 bases and J by 4 bases, with 13 bases between. The CDR3 sequence: CASSQDLRAAKNIQYF. The CDR3 coding sequence is TGCGCCAGCAGCCAAGATCTCCGAGCAGCGAAAAACATTCAGTACTTC.